This T cell receptor beta chain was sequenced in a study of T cell responses to AZD1222 COVID-19 vaccine. Study overall: Some second doses came at about 4 weeks and others at about 12 weeks; these were pooled. Study-wide points: Recipients of two AZD1222 doses showed rising Spike-specific TCR breadth and depth.

Comments on this clone: What it binds is not known.

Produced via immunoSEQ multiplex PCR; TCRdb's table is partial and in-frame only. In the table there are roughly 140,000 clones, about 90% of which are singletons. The clonotype comes from an adult in good health. The material was peripheral blood, obtained on day 0 of AZD1222 vaccination.

The DNA of the CDR3 is TGTGCCAGCAGATCTAGCGTTGCTGAGCAGTTCTTC. Translated, it gives CASRSSVAEQFF. This chain links TRBV7-9 with TRBJ2-1; a weak D match, TRBD2 (6 bases). V was cut by 6 bases and J by 9 bases, with 12 bases left in between. This CDR3 has 12 residues. Germline values: CDR1 SEHNR, CDR2 FQNEAQ (reference sequence).